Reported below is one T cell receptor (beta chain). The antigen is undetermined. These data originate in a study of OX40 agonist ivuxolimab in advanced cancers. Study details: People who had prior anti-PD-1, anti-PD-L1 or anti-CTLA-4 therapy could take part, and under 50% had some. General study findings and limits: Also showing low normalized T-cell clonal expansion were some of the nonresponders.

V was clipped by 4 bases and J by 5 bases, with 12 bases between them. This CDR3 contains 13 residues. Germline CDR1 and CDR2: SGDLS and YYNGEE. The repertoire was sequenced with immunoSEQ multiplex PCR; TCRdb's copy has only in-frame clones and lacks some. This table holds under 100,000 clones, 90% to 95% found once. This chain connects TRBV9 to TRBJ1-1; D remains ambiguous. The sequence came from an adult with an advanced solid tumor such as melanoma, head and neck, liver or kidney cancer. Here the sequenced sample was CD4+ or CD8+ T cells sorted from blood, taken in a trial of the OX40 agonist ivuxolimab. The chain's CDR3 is CASSLQVGTEAFF. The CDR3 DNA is TGTGCCAGCAGCCTCCAGGTCGGGACTGAAGCTTTCTTT.